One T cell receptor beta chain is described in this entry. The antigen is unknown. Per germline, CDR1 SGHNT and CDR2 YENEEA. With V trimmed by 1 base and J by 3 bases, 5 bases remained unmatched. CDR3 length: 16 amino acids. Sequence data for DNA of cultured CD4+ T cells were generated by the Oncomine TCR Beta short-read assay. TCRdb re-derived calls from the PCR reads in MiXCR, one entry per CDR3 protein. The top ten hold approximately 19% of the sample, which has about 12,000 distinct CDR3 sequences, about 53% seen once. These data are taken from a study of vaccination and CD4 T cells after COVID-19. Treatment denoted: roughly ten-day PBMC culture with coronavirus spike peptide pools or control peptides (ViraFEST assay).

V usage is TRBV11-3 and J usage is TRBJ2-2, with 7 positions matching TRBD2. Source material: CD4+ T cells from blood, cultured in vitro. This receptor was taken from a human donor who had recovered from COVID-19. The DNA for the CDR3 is TGTGCCAGCAGCTTAGCTGGGACTAACTACACCGGGGAGCTGTTTTTT. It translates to CASSLAGTNYTGELFF. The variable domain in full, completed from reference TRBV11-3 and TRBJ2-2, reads EAGVVQSPRYKIIEKKQPVAFWCNPISGHNTLYWYLQNLGQGPELLIRYENEEAVDDSQLPKDRFSAERLKGVDSTLKIQPAELGDSAVYLCASSLAGTNYTGELFFGEGSRLTVL.